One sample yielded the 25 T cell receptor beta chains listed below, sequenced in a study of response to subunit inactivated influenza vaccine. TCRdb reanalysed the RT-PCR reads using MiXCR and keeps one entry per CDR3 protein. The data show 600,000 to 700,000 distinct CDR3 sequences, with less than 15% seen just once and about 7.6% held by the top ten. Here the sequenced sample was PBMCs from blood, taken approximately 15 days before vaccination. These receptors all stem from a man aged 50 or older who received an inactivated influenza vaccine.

CDR3 in DNA: TGTGCCAGCAGCCCGGGGCAGCGGGGGAACACAGATACGCAGTATTTT. Its translation: CASSPGQRGNTDTQYF. The genes are TRBV12-3 or TRBV12-4 and TRBJ2-3, with 8 bases matching TRBD2. This CDR3 spans 16 amino acids. Unmatched junction bases numbered 10, after V lost 6 bases and J lost 2 bases.

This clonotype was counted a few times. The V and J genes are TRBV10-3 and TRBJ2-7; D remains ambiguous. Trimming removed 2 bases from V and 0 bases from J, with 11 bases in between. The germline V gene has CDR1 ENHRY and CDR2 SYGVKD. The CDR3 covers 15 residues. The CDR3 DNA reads TGTGCCATCAGTGAGCCGAGGACGGGCTCCTACGAGCAGTACTTC. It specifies CAISEPRTGSYEQYF.

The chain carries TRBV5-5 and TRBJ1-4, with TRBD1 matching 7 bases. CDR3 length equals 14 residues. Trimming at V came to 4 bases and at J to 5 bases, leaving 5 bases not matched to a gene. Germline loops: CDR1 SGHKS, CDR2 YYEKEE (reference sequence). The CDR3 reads CASSRQGGNEKLFF. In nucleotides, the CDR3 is TGTGCCAGCAGCCGACAGGGTGGAAATGAAAAACTGTTTTTT.

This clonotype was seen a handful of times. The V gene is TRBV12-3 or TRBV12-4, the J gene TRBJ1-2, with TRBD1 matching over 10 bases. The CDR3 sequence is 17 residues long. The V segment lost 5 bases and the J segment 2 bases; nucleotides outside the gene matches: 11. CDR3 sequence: CASSPRLRDRGNYGYTF. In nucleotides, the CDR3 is TGTGCCAGCAGTCCCCGACTCCGGGACAGGGGCAACTATGGCTACACCTTC.

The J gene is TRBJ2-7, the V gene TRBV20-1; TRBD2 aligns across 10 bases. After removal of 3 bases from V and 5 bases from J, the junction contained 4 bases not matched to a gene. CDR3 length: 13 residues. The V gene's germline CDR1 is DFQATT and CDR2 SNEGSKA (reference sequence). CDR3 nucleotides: TGCAGTGCTAGCCCTAGCGGGAGAGACGAGCAGTACTTC. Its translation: CSASPSGRDEQYF.

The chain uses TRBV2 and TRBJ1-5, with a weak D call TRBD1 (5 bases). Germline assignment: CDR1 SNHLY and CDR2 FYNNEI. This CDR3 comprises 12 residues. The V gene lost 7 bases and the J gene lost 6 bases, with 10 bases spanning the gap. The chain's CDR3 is CASTPGSQPQHF. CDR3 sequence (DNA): TGTGCCAGCACTCCAGGGAGTCAGCCCCAGCATTTT.

The CDR3 sequence is CASSQEINEAPLHF. CDR3 nucleotides: TGCGCCAGCAGCCAAGAGATAAACGAAGCACCCCTCCACTTT. The rearrangement uses TRBV4-1 and TRBJ1-6; no firm D call. The length of the CDR3 is 14 residues. Deletions cut 0 bases from V and 11 bases from J, with 11 bases between. Germline V gene data show CDR1 as MGHRA and CDR2 as YSYEKL.

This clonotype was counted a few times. Here the CDR3 reads CASSLSAGLAGGPAYNEQFF. DNA of the CDR3: TGTGCCAGCAGCTTATCCGCGGGGCTAGCGGGGGGGCCGGCCTACAATGAGCAGTTCTTC. The rearrangement links TRBV11-2 to TRBJ2-1; 12 bases map to TRBD2. Germline assignment: CDR1 SGHAT and CDR2 FQNNGV. This CDR3 region has 20 residues. V lost 2 bases, J lost 2 bases, and 13 bases stayed unmatched.

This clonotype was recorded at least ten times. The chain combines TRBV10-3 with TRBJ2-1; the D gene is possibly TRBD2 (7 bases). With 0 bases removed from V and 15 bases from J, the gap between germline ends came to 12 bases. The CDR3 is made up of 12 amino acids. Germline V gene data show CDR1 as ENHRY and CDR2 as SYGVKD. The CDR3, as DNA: TGTGCCATCAGTGAGTCGGGAGGGGGATTGTTCTTC. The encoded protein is CAISESGGGLFF.

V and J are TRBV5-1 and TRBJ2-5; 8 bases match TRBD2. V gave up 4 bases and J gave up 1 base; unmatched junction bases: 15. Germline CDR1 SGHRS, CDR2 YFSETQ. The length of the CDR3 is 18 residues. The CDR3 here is CASSTTPPQRGIQETQYF. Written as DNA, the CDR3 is TGCGCCAGCAGCACGACCCCCCCGCAGCGGGGGATCCAAGAGACCCAGTACTTC.

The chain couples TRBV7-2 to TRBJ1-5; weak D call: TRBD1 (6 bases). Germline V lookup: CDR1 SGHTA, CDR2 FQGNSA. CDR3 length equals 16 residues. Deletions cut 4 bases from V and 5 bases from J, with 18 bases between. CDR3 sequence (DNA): TGTGCCAGCAGCTCCTACGGGAACAGGGCAGATCAGCCCCAGCATTTT. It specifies CASSSYGNRADQPQHF.

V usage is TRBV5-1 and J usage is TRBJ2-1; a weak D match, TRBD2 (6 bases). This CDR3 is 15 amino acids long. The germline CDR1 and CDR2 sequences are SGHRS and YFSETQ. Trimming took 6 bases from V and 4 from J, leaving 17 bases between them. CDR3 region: CASTTGTYSYNEQFF. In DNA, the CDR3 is TGCGCCAGCACGACCGGGACTTACTCTTACAATGAGCAGTTCTTC.

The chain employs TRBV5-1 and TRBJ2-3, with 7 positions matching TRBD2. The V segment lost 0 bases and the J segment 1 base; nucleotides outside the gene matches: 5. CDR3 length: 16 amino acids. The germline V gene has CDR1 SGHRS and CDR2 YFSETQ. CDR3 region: CASSLGHGGGTDTQYF. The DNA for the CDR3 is TGCGCCAGCAGCTTGGGCCATGGGGGGGGCACAGATACGCAGTATTTT.

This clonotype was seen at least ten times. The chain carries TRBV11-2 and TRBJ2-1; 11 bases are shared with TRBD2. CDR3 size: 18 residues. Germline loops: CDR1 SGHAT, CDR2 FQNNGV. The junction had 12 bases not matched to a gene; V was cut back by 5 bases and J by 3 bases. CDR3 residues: CASSVLAGDRRGYNEQFF. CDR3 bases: TGTGCCAGCAGCGTACTAGCGGGAGACAGGAGAGGCTACAATGAGCAGTTCTTC.

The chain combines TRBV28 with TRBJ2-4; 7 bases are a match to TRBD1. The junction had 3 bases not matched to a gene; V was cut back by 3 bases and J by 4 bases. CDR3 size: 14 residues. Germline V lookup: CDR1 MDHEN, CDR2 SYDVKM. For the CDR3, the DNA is TGTGCCAGCAGTTTCACGGACAGGAAAAACATTCAGTACTTC. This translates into CASSFTDRKNIQYF.

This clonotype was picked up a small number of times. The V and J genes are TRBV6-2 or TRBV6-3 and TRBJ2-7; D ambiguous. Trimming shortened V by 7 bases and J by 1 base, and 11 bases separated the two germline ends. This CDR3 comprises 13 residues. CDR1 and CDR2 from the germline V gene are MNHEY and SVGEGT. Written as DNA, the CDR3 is TGTGCCAGCAAAATGGAGATGTCCTACGAGCAGTACTTC. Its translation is CASKMEMSYEQYF.

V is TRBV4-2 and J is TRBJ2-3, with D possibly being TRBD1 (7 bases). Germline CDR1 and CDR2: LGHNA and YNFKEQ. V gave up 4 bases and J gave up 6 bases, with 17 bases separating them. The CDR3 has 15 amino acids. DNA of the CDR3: TGTGCCAGCAGCCTAAGGAGGGGGCACGTCGATACGCAGTATTTT. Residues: CASSLRRGHVDTQYF.

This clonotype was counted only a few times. The CDR3 nucleotides are TGCGCCAGCAGCTTGGAACCTCGGGGCAGGAATGAAAAACTGTTTTTT. It specifies CASSLEPRGRNEKLFF. The rearrangement links TRBV5-1 to TRBJ1-4; a weak D match, TRBD1 (5 bases). V was shortened by 0 bases and J by 5 bases, with 14 bases between the two germline ends. Germline-derived CDR1 and CDR2 are SGHRS and YFSETQ. The CDR3 length is 16 residues. The full variable domain, completed using reference TRBV5-1 and TRBJ1-4, is KAGVTQTPRYLIKTRGQQVTLSCSPISGHRSVSWYQQTPGQGLQFLFEYFSETQRNKGNFPGRFSGRQFSNSRSEMNVSTLELGDSALYLCASSLEPRGRNEKLFFGSGTQLSVL.

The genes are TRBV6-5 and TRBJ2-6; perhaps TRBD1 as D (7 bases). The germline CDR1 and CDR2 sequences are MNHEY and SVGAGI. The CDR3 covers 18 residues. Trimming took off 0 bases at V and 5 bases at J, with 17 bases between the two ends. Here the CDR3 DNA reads TGTGCCAGCAGTTACTCCGGGACAGTGGGGGGCAGGGCCAACGTCCTGACTTTC. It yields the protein CASSYSGTVGGRANVLTF.

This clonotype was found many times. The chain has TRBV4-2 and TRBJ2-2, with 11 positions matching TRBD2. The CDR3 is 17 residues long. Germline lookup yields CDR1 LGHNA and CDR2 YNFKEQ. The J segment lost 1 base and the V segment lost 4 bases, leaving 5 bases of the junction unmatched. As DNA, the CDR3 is TGTGCCAGCAGCCGAGCTAGCGGGGGGTTGAACACCGGGGAGCTGTTTTTT. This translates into CASSRASGGLNTGELFF.

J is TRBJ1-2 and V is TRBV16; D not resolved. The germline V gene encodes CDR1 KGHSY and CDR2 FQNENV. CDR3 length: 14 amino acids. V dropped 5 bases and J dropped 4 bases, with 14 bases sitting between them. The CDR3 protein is CASSRRGLGYGYTF. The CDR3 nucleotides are TGTGCCAGCAGCAGAAGAGGCCTAGGCTATGGCTACACCTTC.

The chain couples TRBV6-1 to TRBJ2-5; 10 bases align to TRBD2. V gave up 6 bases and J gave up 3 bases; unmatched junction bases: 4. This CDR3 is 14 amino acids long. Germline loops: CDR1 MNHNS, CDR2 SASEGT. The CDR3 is CASRTGTSEETQYF. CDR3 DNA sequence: TGTGCCAGCAGAACCGGGACTAGCGAAGAGACCCAGTACTTC.

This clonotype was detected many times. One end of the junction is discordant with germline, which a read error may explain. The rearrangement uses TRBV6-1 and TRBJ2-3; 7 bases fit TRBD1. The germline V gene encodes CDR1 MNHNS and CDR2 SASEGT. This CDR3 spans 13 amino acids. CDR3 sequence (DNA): TGTGCCAGCAGTGGCATAGGGACAGCTACGCAGTATTTT. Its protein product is CASSGIGTATQYF.

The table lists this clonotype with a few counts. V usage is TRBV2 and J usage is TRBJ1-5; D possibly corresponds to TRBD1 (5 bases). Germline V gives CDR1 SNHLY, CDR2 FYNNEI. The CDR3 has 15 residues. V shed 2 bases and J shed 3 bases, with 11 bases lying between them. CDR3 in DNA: TGTGCCAGCAGTGAAAGGTGGGGGGACAATCAGCCCCAGCATTTT. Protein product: CASSERWGDNQPQHF.

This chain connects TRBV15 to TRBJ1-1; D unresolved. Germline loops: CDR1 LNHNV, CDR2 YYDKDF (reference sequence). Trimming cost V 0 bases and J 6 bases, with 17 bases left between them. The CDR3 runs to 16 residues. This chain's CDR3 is CATSRDGVLRTAEAFF. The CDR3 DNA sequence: TGTGCCACCAGCAGAGATGGGGTCCTCCGGACCGCTGAAGCTTTCTTT.